This is a list of T cell receptor beta chains from one sample in a study of Graves' ophthalmopathy and Graves' hyperthyroidism. TCRdb redid the calling of the multiplex PCR reads with MiXCR, one entry per CDR3 protein. The sample lists about 620,000 distinct CDR3 sequences; about a fifth were seen once. Material for sequencing was peripheral blood. The receptors were sampled from a woman between 18 and 29 years old with stable Graves' hyperthyroidism. Some clones in this sample may be carry-over from other donors' samples. Each CDR3 is given with its conserved first and last residue. A D gene is named only where the DNA matches it firmly. A row's size may be missing; if present it is once, few, many or a size class.

d_gene | j_gene | abundance | len | v_gene | CDR3aa | CDR3nt
TRBD1 | TRBJ2-7 | - | 14 | TRBV2 | CASSRDRGYYEQYF | TGTGCCAGCAGTCGGGACAGGGGTTACTACGAGCAGTACTTC
- | TRBJ1-5 | many | 15 | TRBV19 | CASSIYSYSNQPQHF | TGTGCCAGTAGTATTTATAGCTATAGCAATCAGCCCCAGCATTTT
TRBD1 | TRBJ1-5 | many | 15 | TRBV6-1 | CASSGTRDRNQPQHF | TGTGCCAGCAGTGGTACCCGGGACAGAAATCAGCCCCAGCATTTT
TRBD2 | TRBJ2-2 | many | 13 | TRBV20-1 | CSARAGSTGELFF | TGCAGTGCGAGAGCGGGGTCCACCGGGGAGCTGTTTTTT
- | TRBJ1-1 | many | 14 | TRBV7-9 | CASSLEARVTEAFF | TGTGCCAGCAGCTTAGAGGCCAGGGTTACTGAAGCTTTCTTT
TRBD1 | TRBJ1-2 | - | 15 | TRBV7-8 | CASSLTIGTGGGYTF | TGTGCCAGCAGCCTTACCATCGGGACAGGGGGAGGCTACACCTTC
TRBD1 | TRBJ1-1 | - | 15 | TRBV7-2 | CASSLVDRANTEAFF | TGTGCCAGCAGCTTAGTAGACAGGGCGAACACTGAAGCTTTCTTT
- | TRBJ1-6 | many | 15 | TRBV6-4 | CASSAGFSYNSPLHF | TGTGCCAGCAGTGCGGGGTTTTCCTATAATTCACCCCTCCACTTT
TRBD1 | TRBJ2-5 | many | 13 | TRBV29-1 | CSLRTGGEETQYF | TGCAGCCTAAGGACAGGGGGCGAGGAGACCCAGTACTTC
- | TRBJ1-5 | many | 13 | TRBV6-2/TRBV6-3 | CASRSGGNQAQHF | TGTGCCAGCAGGTCGGGAGGGAATCAGGCCCAGCATTTT
- | TRBJ2-3 | many | 15 | TRBV10-3 | CAISGGSGGTDTQYF | TGTGCCATCAGTGGGGGTTCGGGGGGCACAGATACGCAGTATTTT
- | TRBJ1-5 | - | 15 | TRBV11-1 | CASSLSADQNQPQHF | TGTGCCAGCAGCCTATCCGCGGACCAGAATCAGCCCCAGCATTTT
- | TRBJ2-5 | many | 14 | TRBV20-1 | CSARFGDGKETQYF | TGCAGTGCTAGATTCGGCGACGGTAAAGAGACCCAGTACTTC
- | TRBJ1-1 | - | 15 | TRBV6-1 | CASSPKEAGPSEAFF | TGTGCCAGCAGTCCCAAGGAGGCAGGGCCGTCTGAAGCTTTCTTT
TRBD1 | TRBJ1-1 | many | 15 | TRBV6-1 | CASSAHRGLNTEAFF | TGTGCCAGCAGTGCCCACAGGGGGCTGAACACTGAAGCTTTCTTT
TRBD1 | TRBJ2-7 | - | 14 | TRBV12-3/TRBV12-4 | CASREGQEDYEQYF | TGTGCCAGCAGGGAAGGACAGGAGGACTACGAGCAGTACTTC
TRBD1 | TRBJ1-2 | many | 18 | TRBV14 | CASSQEDWTGGLNYGYTF | TGTGCCAGCAGCCAAGAAGACTGGACAGGGGGCCTAAACTATGGCTACACCTTC